A selection of T cell receptor beta chains follows, all from one sample in a study of identical twins. TCRdb processed the 5' RACE reads anew with MiXCR; each CDR3 protein has one entry. The top ten hold 1.5% to 2% of the sample, which has about 890,000 distinct CDR3 sequences, more than 9% seen once. These data are also associated with another study on yellow fever vaccine responses in identical twins.

The sequencing sample was made of PBMCs. These TCRs come from a woman under 30 in good health. The CDR3 runs from the conserved cysteine through the conserved F or W. Each record gives: CDR3 protein, J gene, V gene.

CDR3aa: CASSDVGRNGKNIQYF
j_gene: TRBJ2-4
v_gene: TRBV2

CDR3aa: CASSSDRGGMNTEAFF
j_gene: TRBJ1-1
v_gene: TRBV7-8

CDR3aa: CSVKTSGSSYNEQFF
j_gene: TRBJ2-1
v_gene: TRBV29-1

CDR3aa: CSARYPGSTDTQYF
j_gene: TRBJ2-3
v_gene: TRBV20-1

CDR3aa: CSATEQGIVYEQYF
j_gene: TRBJ2-7
v_gene: TRBV20-1

CDR3aa: CSAYRFSSGYTF
j_gene: TRBJ1-2
v_gene: TRBV20-1

CDR3aa: CASRGSEPSFNEQFF
j_gene: TRBJ2-1
v_gene: TRBV6-1

CDR3aa: CASSGRGGVNTDTQYF
j_gene: TRBJ2-3
v_gene: TRBV28

CDR3aa: CAIRGSQGTPETQYF
j_gene: TRBJ2-5
v_gene: TRBV10-3

CDR3aa: CASSKTGVIQYF
j_gene: TRBJ2-4
v_gene: TRBV7-2

CDR3aa: CSAPQGAGETQYF
j_gene: TRBJ2-5
v_gene: TRBV20-1

CDR3aa: CASSLALPTSLRNEQFF
j_gene: TRBJ2-1
v_gene: TRBV11-1

CDR3aa: CATSVDRGGEQYF
j_gene: TRBJ2-7
v_gene: TRBV24-1

CDR3aa: CASSYSGTAPGKTGTQYF
j_gene: TRBJ2-3
v_gene: TRBV6-5

CDR3aa: CASSLARTSSYNEQFF
j_gene: TRBJ2-1
v_gene: TRBV5-1

CDR3aa: CSVDFGANTGELFF
j_gene: TRBJ2-2
v_gene: TRBV29-1

CDR3aa: CASSLRDNPTGELFF
j_gene: TRBJ2-2
v_gene: TRBV6-4

CDR3aa: CASSVGASPTDTQYF
j_gene: TRBJ2-3
v_gene: TRBV9

CDR3aa: CATSRVGGQILRQQYF
j_gene: TRBJ2-7
v_gene: TRBV15

CDR3aa: CASNRGGTDTQYF
j_gene: TRBJ2-3
v_gene: TRBV12-3/TRBV12-4

CDR3aa: CASSYSSYGGGEQYF
j_gene: TRBJ2-7
v_gene: TRBV6-5

CDR3aa: CASSYLSGTGVKIYEQYF
j_gene: TRBJ2-7
v_gene: TRBV11-2

CDR3aa: CASSEEGQGLTAFF
j_gene: TRBJ1-1
v_gene: TRBV2

CDR3aa: CASSLEPGGYTF
j_gene: TRBJ1-2
v_gene: TRBV12-3/TRBV12-4